This record concerns one T cell receptor beta chain sequence. Its antigen is not identified. This sample was included in a study of T cells after yellow fever vaccination. Whole-study findings and limits: Most primary-vaccination clones recurred post-booster (roughly 96% CD4, 85% to 90% CD8). In FACS-sorted repertoires, abundant clonotypes from the bulk population could appear as contaminants. Although the secondary response was weaker, it peaked faster, at day 5 versus 15.

TCRdb called the 5' RACE reads again in MiXCR, with one record for every CDR3 protein. This sample has about 340,000 distinct CDR3 sequences, with about 4% found just once. The V gene lost 5 bases and the J gene lost 2 bases, with 23 bases spanning the gap. The CDR3 totals 18 residues. This clonotype was sampled from a man aged 18 to 30 who received the YFV17D yellow fever vaccine. The V gene is TRBV12-3 or TRBV12-4, the J gene TRBJ2-3, with D perhaps TRBD2 (5 bases). Here the sequenced sample was PBMCs, taken 5 days after the yellow fever booster vaccination. The CDR3 sequence is CASSPHQDSLGSTDTQYF. CDR3 nucleotides: TGTGCCAGCAGTCCCCACCAGGACTCGTTGGGGTCCACAGATACGCAGTATTTT.